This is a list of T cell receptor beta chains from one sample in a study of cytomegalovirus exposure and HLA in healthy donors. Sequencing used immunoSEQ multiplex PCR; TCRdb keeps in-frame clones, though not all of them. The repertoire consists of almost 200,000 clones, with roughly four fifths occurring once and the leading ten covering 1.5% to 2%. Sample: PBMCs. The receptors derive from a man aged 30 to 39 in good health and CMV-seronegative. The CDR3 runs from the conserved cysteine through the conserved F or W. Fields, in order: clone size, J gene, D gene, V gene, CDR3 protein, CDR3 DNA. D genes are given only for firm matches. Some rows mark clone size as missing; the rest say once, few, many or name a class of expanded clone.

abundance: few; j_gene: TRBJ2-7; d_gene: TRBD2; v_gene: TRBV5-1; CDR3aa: CASSASGSSYEQYF; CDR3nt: TGCGCCAGCAGCGCTAGCGGGAGCTCCTACGAGCAGTACTTC
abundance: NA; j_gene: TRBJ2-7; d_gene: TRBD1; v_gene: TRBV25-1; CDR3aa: CATIKGTAVNEQYF; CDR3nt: TGTGCTACGATCAAGGGGACAGCAGTCAACGAGCAGTACTTC
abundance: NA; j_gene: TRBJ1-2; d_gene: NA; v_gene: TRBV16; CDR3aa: CASSLDSFYGYTF; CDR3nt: TGTGCCAGCAGCCTGGACAGCTTTTATGGCTACACCTTC
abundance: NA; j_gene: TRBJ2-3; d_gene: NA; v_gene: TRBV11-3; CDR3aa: CASGGLLSTDTQYF; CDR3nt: TGTGCCAGCGGCGGACTTCTTAGCACAGATACGCAGTATTTT
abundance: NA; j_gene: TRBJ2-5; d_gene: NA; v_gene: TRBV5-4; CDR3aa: CASLSLGSEETQYF; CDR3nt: TGTGCCAGCCTCAGTCTCGGGTCAGAAGAGACCCAGTACTTC
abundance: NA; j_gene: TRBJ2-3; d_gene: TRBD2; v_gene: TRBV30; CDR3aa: CAWSGGADTQYF; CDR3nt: TGTGCCTGGAGCGGGGGGGCAGATACGCAGTATTTT
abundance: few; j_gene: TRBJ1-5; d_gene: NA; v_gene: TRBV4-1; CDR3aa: CASSQDQGSNQPQHF; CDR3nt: TGCGCCAGCAGCCAAGATCAGGGCAGCAATCAGCCCCAGCATTTT
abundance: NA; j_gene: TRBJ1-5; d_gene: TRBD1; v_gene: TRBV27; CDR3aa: CASGTGVGNQPQHF; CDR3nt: TGTGCCAGCGGGACAGGGGTTGGCAATCAGCCCCAGCATTTT
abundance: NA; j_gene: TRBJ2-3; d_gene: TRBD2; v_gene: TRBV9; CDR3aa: CASSASGRAADTQYF; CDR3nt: TGTGCCAGCAGCGCTAGCGGGAGGGCGGCAGATACGCAGTATTTT
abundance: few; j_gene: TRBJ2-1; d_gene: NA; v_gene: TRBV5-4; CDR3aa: CASRAILDSYNEQFF; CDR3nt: TGTGCCAGCAGAGCTATTTTAGACTCCTACAATGAGCAGTTCTTC
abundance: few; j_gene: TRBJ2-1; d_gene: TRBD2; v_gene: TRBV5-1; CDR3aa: CASSWTSGHNEQFF; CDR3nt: TGCGCCAGCAGCTGGACTAGCGGCCACAATGAGCAGTTCTTC
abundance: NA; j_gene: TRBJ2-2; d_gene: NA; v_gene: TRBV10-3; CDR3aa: CAIGDSTYTGELFF; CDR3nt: TGTGCCATCGGGGACTCCACTTACACCGGGGAGCTGTTTTTT
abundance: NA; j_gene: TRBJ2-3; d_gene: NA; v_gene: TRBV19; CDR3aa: CASSTRRGTDTQYF; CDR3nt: TGTGCCAGTAGTACTCGGAGGGGTACAGATACGCAGTATTTT
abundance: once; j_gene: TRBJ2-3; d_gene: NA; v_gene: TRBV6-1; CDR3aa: CASSWDSNTDTQYF; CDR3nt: TGTGCCAGCAGCTGGGACTCAAACACAGATACGCAGTATTTT
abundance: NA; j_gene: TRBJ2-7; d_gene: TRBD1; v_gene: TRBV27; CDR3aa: CASRPGQGFNEQYF; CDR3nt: TGTGCCAGCAGGCCGGGACAGGGCTTCAACGAGCAGTACTTC
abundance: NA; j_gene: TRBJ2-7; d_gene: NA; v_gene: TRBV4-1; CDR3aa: CASSQANRDLRYEGQYF; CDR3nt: TGCGCCAGCAGCCAAGCAAACCGGGACTTGAGATACGAAGGGCAGTACTTC
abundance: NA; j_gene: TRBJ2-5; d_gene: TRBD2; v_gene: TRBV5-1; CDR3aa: CASSLGLAGGETQYF; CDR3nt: TGCGCCAGCAGCTTGGGACTAGCGGGAGGAGAGACCCAGTACTTC
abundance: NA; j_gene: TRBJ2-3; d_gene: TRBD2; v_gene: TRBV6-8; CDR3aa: CASIRLAGVSQYF; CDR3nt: TGTGCCAGCATCCGACTAGCGGGAGTGTCGCAGTATTTT
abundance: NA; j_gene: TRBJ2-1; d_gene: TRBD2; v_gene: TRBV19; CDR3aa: CASSMGAGGSYNEQFF; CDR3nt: TGTGCCAGTAGTATGGGGGCGGGAGGCTCCTACAATGAGCAGTTCTTC
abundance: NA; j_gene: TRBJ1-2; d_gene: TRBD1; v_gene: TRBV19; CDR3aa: CASSQDRHRGYTF; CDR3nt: TGTGCCAGTAGTCAGGACAGGCATAGAGGCTACACCTTC
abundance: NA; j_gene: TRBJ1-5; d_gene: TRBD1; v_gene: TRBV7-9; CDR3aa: CASSHGQGYQPQHF; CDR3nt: TGTGCCAGCAGTCATGGACAGGGTTATCAGCCCCAGCATTTT
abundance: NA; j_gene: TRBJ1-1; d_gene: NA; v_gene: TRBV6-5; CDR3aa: CASSYGQSHTEAFF; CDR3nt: TGTGCCAGCAGTTATGGCCAGTCTCACACTGAAGCTTTCTTT
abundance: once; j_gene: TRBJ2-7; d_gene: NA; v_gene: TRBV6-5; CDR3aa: CASSYFGSPYEQYF; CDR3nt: TGTGCCAGCAGTTACTTCGGGTCCCCCTACGAGCAGTACTTC
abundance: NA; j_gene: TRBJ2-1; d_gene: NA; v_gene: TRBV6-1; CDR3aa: CASSEAEQGYNEQFF; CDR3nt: TGTGCCAGCAGTGAAGCCGAGCAGGGGTACAATGAGCAGTTCTTC
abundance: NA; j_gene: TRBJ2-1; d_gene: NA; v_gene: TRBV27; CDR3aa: CASSLQGRYNEQFF; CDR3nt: TGTGCCAGCAGTTTACAGGGAAGATACAATGAGCAGTTCTTC
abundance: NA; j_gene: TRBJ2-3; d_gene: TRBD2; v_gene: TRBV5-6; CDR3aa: CASSLSGTSGITDTQYF; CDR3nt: TGTGCCAGCAGCTTGTCCGGGACTAGCGGGATTACAGATACGCAGTATTTT
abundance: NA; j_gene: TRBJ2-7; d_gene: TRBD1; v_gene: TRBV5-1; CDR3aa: CASSSGQGNYEQYF; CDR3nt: TGCGCCAGCAGCTCCGGACAGGGCAACTACGAGCAGTACTTC
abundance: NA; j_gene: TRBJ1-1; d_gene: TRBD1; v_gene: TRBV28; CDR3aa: CASNLLTGGTEAFF; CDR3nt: TGTGCCAGCAATCTCCTCACAGGGGGCACTGAAGCTTTCTTT
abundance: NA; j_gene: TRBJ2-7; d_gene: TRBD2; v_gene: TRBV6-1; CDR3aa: CASRGTSGNSYEQYF; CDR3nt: TGTGCCAGCAGGGGGACTAGCGGGAACTCCTACGAGCAGTACTTC
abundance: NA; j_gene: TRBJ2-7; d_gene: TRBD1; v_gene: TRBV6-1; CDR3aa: CASSDGQGADEQYF; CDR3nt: TGTGCCAGCAGTGATGGACAGGGGGCCGACGAGCAGTACTTC
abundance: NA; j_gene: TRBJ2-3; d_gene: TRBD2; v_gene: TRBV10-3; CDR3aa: CAIRVAGVPDTQYF; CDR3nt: TGTGCCATCAGGGTCGCGGGAGTGCCAGATACGCAGTATTTT
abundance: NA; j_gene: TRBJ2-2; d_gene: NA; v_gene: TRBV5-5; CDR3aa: CASSRRGLNTGELFF; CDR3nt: TGTGCCAGCAGCCGCAGGGGCCTGAACACCGGGGAGCTGTTTTTT
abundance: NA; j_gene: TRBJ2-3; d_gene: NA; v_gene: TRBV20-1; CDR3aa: CSATSTDTQYF; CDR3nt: TGCAGTGCTACGTCCACAGATACGCAGTATTTT
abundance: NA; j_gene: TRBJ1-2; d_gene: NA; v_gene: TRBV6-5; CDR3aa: CASSQQGGYTF; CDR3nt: TGTGCCAGCAGTCAACAGGGCGGCTACACCTTC
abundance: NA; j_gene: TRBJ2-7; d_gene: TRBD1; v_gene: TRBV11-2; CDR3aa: CASSLTGTGAYEQYF; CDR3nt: TGTGCCAGCAGCTTGACCGGGACAGGGGCCTACGAGCAGTACTTC
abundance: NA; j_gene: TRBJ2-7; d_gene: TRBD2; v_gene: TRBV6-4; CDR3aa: CASSPLPFSGIDEQYF; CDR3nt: TGTGCCAGCAGTCCCCTTCCTTTTAGCGGGATAGATGAGCAGTACTTC
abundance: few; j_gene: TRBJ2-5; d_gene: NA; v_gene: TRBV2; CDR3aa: CASRSINQETQYF; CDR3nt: TGTGCCAGCAGGAGTATTAACCAAGAGACCCAGTACTTC
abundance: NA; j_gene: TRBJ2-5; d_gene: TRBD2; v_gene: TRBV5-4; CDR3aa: CASSARTSGRGETQYF; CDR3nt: TGTGCCAGCAGCGCCCGGACTAGCGGGAGGGGAGAGACCCAGTACTTC
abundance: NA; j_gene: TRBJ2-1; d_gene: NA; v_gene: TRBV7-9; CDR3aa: CASSLSTREDEQFF; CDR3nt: TGTGCCAGCAGCCTCTCGACTAGGGAGGATGAGCAGTTCTTC
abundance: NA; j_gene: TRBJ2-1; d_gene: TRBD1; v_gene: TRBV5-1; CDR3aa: CASGQGFNEQFF; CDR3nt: TGCGCCAGCGGACAGGGTTTCAATGAGCAGTTCTTC
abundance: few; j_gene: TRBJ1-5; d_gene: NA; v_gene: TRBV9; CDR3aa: CASSVTGDRRQPQHF; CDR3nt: TGTGCCAGCAGCGTAACGGGGGATCGGAGACAGCCCCAGCATTTT
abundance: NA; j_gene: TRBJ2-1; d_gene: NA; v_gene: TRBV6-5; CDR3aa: CASSLWGGDNEQFF; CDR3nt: TGTGCCAGCAGCCTTTGGGGCGGGGACAATGAGCAGTTCTTC
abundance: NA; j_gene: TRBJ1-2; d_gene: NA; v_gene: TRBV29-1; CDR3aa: CSGGREDYGYTF; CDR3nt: TGCAGCGGTGGCAGGGAAGACTATGGCTACACCTTC
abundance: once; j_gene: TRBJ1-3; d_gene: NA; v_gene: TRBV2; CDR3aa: CASSGDSISGNTIYF; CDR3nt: TGTGCCAGCAGTGGAGACAGTATTTCTGGAAACACCATATATTTT
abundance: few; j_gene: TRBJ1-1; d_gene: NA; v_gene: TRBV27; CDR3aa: CATLSLNTEAFF; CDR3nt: TGTGCCACCCTTTCTCTTAACACTGAAGCTTTCTTT
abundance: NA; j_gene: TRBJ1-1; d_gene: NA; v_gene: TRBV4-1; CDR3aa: CASSHTGPTGSEAFF; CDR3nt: TGCGCCAGCAGCCATACCGGCCCAACAGGGTCTGAAGCTTTCTTT
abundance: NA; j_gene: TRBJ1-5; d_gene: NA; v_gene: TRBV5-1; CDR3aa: CASSLDRAGNQPQHF; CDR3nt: TGCGCCAGCAGCTTGGACAGGGCGGGCAATCAGCCCCAGCATTTT
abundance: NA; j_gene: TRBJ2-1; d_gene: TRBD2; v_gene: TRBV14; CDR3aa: CASSQDWWRSSGADEQFF; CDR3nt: TGTGCCAGCAGCCAAGATTGGTGGAGGTCTAGCGGGGCAGATGAGCAGTTCTTC
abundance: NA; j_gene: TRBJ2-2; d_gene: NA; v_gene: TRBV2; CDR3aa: CASRLATGTGELFF; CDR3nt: TGTGCCAGCAGGTTGGCGACAGGCACCGGGGAGCTGTTTTTT
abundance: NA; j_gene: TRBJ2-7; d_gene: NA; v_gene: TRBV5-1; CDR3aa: CASSLWSGFYEQYF; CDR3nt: TGCGCCAGCAGCTTGTGGTCAGGGTTCTACGAGCAGTACTTC
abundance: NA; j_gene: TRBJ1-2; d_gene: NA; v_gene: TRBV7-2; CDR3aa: CASSLHGFAHGYTF; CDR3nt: TGTGCCAGCAGCTTACACGGGTTTGCCCATGGCTACACCTTC
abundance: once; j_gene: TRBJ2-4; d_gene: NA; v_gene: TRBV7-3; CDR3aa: CASSSGGSGKNIQYF; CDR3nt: TGTGCCAGCAGCTCCGGAGGGTCGGGCAAAAACATTCAGTACTTC
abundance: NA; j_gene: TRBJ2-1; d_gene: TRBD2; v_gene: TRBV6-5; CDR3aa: CASSYSTSGTGQQFF; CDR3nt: TGTGCCAGCAGTTACTCGACTAGCGGGACGGGCCAGCAGTTCTTC